These T cell receptor beta chains were read from a single sample in a study of cytomegalovirus exposure and HLA in healthy donors. TCRdb keeps only in-frame clones here, not all; method: immunoSEQ multiplex PCR. This sample has 95,000 to 150,000 clones; less than 85% occur once, and the top ten carry around 20%. Sample: PBMCs. These receptors originate from a man aged 18 to 30 in good health and CMV-seropositive. CDR3s include the opening cysteine and the closing phenylalanine or tryptophan. Fields, in order: J gene, clone size, V gene, D gene, CDR3 protein, CDR3 DNA. A D gene is named only where the DNA matches it firmly. Not all rows give a size; the values are once, few, many and, for expanded clones, a class.

J gene: TRBJ2-7
clone size: .
V gene: TRBV4-1
D gene: .
CDR3 protein: CASSQDRSYEQYF
CDR3 DNA: TGCGCCAGCAGCCAGGACAGATCCTACGAGCAGTACTTC

J gene: TRBJ1-2
clone size: many
V gene: TRBV6-5
D gene: TRBD1
CDR3 protein: CASSMGTDYTF
CDR3 DNA: TGTGCCAGCAGTATGGGGACAGACTACACCTTC

J gene: TRBJ2-1
clone size: .
V gene: TRBV4-1
D gene: .
CDR3 protein: CASSQDQRVPSYNEQFF
CDR3 DNA: TGCGCCAGCAGCCAAGATCAGCGGGTACCCTCCTACAATGAGCAGTTCTTC

J gene: TRBJ2-7
clone size: .
V gene: TRBV27
D gene: .
CDR3 protein: CASSYPSEQYF
CDR3 DNA: TGTGCCAGCAGTTATCCTAGCGAGCAGTACTTC

J gene: TRBJ2-1
clone size: .
V gene: TRBV5-6
D gene: TRBD1
CDR3 protein: CASSAPGQVYNEQFF
CDR3 DNA: TGTGCCAGCAGCGCCCCGGGACAGGTCTACAATGAGCAGTTCTTC

J gene: TRBJ1-4
clone size: .
V gene: TRBV27
D gene: .
CDR3 protein: CATSGLNNEKLFF
CDR3 DNA: TGTGCCACCTCGGGATTAAATAATGAAAAACTGTTTTTT

J gene: TRBJ2-1
clone size: .
V gene: TRBV30
D gene: TRBD2
CDR3 protein: CARGGLAGNEQFF
CDR3 DNA: TGTGCCAGAGGGGGACTAGCGGGCAATGAGCAGTTCTTC

J gene: TRBJ1-1
clone size: .
V gene: TRBV19
D gene: TRBD1
CDR3 protein: CASSMRDRGSHTEAFF
CDR3 DNA: TGTGCCAGTAGTATGCGGGACAGGGGGAGCCACACTGAAGCTTTCTTT

J gene: TRBJ1-2
clone size: few
V gene: TRBV2
D gene: .
CDR3 protein: CASSTEAGGYTF
CDR3 DNA: TGTGCCAGCAGTACGGAGGCGGGTGGCTACACCTTC

J gene: TRBJ2-3
clone size: .
V gene: TRBV7-3
D gene: TRBD2
CDR3 protein: CASSLNGGAGTDTQYF
CDR3 DNA: TGTGCCAGCAGCTTAAACGGGGGGGCCGGGACAGATACGCAGTATTTT

J gene: TRBJ2-1
clone size: .
V gene: TRBV9
D gene: TRBD2
CDR3 protein: CASSVVSGGYNEQFF
CDR3 DNA: TGTGCCAGCAGCGTAGTAAGCGGGGGATACAATGAGCAGTTCTTC

J gene: TRBJ2-5
clone size: .
V gene: TRBV4-1
D gene: .
CDR3 protein: CASSQESPSAETQYF
CDR3 DNA: TGCGCCAGCAGCCAAGAAAGTCCGAGCGCGGAGACCCAGTACTTC